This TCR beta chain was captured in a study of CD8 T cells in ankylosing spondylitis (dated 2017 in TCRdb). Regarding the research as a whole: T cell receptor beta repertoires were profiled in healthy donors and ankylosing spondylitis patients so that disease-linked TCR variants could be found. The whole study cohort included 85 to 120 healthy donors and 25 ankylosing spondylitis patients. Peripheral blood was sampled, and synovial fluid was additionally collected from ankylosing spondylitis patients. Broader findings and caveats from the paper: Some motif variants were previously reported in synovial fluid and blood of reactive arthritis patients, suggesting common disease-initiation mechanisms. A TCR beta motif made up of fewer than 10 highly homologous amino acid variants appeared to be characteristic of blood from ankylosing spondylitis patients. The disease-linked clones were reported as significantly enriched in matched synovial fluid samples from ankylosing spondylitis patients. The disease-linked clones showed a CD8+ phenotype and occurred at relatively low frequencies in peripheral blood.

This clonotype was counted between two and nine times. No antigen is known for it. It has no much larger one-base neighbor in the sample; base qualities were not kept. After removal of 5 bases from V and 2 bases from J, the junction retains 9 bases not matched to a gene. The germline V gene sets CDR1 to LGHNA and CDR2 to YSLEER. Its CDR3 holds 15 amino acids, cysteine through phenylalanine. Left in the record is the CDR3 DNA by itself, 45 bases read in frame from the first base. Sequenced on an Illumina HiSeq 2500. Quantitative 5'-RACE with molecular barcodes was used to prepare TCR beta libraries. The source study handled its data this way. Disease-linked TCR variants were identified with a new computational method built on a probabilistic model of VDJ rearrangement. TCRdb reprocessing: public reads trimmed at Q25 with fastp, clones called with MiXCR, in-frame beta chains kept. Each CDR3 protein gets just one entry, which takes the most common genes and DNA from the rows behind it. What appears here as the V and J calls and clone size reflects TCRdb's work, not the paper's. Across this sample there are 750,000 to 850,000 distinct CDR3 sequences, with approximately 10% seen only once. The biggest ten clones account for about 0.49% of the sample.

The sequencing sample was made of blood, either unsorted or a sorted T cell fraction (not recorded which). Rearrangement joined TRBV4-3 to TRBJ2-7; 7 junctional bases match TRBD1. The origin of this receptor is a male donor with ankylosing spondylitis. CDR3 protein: CASSGVRQGTYEQYF. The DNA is TGCGCCAGCAGCGGGGTGAGACAGGGCACCTACGAGCAGTACTTC.